Below, 6 T cell receptor beta chains from the same sample are listed, as sequenced in a study of T cell changes during pregnancy in multiple sclerosis. Repertoires were generated with immunoSEQ multiplex PCR, while TCRdb's copy carries only in-frame clones and drops some. Of roughly 29,000 clones in the sample, about 93% were seen once. The material was CD4+ T cells from peripheral blood mononuclear cells, obtained after pregnancy. All receptors come from a female donor with multiple sclerosis, enrolled in a pregnancy study.

J is TRBJ1-1 and V is TRBV7-9; D unclear. The germline gives CDR1 SEHNR, CDR2 FQNEAQ (reference sequence). V was shortened by 5 bases and J by 5 bases, with 15 bases between the two germline ends. The CDR3 totals 14 residues. The CDR3 spells CASSPLGPTTEAFF. The CDR3 DNA follows: TGTGCCAGCAGCCCCCTTGGGCCCACAACTGAAGCTTTCTTT.

This clone was observed a handful of times. The chain uses TRBV29-1 and TRBJ1-1; D remains ambiguous. This CDR3 region has 12 residues. V was cut by 1 base and J by 6 bases, with 9 bases left in between. Per the germline V gene, CDR1 is SQVTM and CDR2 is ANQGSEA. This CDR3 reads CSVEGGRSEAFF. The CDR3 DNA is TGCAGCGTTGAAGGCGGAAGATCTGAAGCTTTCTTT.

The CDR3 spells CASTSGGGRTEAFF. In DNA, the CDR3 is TGTGCCAGCACCTCAGGTGGAGGTCGCACTGAAGCTTTCTTT. The chain has TRBV25-1 and TRBJ1-1; D gene ambiguous. CDR1 and CDR2 (germline): MGHDK, SYGVNS. Deletions cut 7 bases from V and 4 bases from J, with 16 bases between. The length of the CDR3 is 14 residues.

This rearrangement joins TRBV10-1 to TRBJ2-3, with no clear D. The CDR3 totals 13 residues. V was cut by 6 bases and J by 4 bases, with 11 bases left in between. Germline values: CDR1 WNHNN, CDR2 SYGVQD (reference sequence). CDR3 residues: CASSPVAADTQYF. The DNA for the CDR3 is TGCGCCAGCAGCCCGGTCGCGGCAGATACGCAGTATTTT.

The chain uses TRBV13 and TRBJ2-6, with TRBD2 matching 8 bases. The ends lost 5 bases at V and 4 bases at J; junction bases unmatched: 7. The CDR3 length is 16 residues. The V gene's germline CDR1 is PRHDT and CDR2 FYEKMQ (reference sequence). The CDR3 loop is CASSLQAGAGANVLTF. CDR3 in DNA: TGTGCCAGCAGCCTCCAAGCGGGAGCGGGGGCCAACGTCCTGACTTTC.

The chain links TRBV5-5 to TRBJ2-7, with 11 nucleotides matching TRBD2. V shed 5 bases, J shed 2 bases, and the junction held 9 bases outside the gene matches. The CDR3 loop spans 16 amino acids. The germline V gene encodes CDR1 SGHKS and CDR2 YYEKEE (reference sequence). CDR3 residues: CASRRALAGAPYEQYF. The CDR3 DNA reads as TGTGCCAGCAGACGCGCACTAGCGGGAGCCCCCTACGAGCAGTACTTC. Full variable domain (remainder filled in from reference TRBV5-5 and TRBJ2-7): DAGVTQSPTHLIKTRGQQVTLRCSPISGHKSVSWYQQVLGQGPQFIFQYYEKEERGRGNFPDRFSARQFPNYSSELNVNALLLGDSALYLCASRRALAGAPYEQYFGPGTRLTVT.